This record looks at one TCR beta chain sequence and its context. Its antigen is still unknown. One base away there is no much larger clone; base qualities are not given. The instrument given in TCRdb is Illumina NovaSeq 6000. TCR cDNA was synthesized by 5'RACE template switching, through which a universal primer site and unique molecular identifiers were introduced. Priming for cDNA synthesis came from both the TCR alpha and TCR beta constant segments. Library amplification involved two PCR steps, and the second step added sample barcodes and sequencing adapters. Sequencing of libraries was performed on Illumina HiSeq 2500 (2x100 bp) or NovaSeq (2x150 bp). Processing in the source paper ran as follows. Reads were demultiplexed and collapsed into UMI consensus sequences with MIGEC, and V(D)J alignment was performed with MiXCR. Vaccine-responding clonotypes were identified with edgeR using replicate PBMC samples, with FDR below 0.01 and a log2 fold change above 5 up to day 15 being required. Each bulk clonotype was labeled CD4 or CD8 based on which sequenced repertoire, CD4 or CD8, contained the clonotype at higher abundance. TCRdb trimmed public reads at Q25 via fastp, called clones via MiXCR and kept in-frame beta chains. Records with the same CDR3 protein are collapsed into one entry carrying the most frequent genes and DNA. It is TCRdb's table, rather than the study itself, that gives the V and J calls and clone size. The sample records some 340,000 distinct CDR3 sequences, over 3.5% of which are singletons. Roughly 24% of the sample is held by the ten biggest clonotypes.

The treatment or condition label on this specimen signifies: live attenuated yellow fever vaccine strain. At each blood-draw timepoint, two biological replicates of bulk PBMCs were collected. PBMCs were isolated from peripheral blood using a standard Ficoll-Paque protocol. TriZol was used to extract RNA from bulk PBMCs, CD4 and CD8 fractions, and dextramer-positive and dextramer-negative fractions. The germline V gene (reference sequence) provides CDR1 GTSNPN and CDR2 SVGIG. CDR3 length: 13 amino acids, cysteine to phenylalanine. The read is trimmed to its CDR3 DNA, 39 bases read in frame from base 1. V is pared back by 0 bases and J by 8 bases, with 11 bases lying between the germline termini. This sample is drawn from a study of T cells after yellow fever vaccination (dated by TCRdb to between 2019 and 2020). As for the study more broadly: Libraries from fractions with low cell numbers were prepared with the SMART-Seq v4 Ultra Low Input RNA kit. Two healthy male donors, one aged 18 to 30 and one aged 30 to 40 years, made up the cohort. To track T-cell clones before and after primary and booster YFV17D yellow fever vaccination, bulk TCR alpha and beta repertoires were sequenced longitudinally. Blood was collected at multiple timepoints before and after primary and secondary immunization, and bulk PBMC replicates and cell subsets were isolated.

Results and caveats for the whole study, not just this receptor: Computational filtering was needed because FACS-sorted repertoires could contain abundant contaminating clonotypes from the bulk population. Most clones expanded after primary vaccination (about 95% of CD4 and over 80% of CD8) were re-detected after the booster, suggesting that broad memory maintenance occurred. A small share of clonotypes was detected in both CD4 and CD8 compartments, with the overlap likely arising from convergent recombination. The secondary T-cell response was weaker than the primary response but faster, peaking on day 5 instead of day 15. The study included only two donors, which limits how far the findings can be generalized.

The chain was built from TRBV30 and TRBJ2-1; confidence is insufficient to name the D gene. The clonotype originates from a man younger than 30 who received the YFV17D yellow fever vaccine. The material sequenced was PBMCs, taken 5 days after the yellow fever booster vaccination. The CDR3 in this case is CAWSVIRRDEQFF. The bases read TGTGCCTGGAGTGTTATTAGGCGTGATGAGCAGTTCTTC.